The entry below gives a single TCR beta chain sequence along with its context. Antigen unknown. The data are from a study of Ad26.COV2.S vaccination and SARS-CoV-2 variants. Study-wide results and caveats: Vaccine and placebo groups showed comparable non-spike TCR breadth.

Treatment here: roughly 19 received Ad26.COV2.S at low or high dose, single or two shots; roughly five received placebo; per-sample allocation not given. Day 63 after the first vaccine or placebo injection was the time point for sampling. A Boston donor was an adult aged 18-55 years. Here immunoSEQ multiplex PCR was the method, and the copy in TCRdb shows in-frame clones only, minus some. The table has more than 400,000 clones, 90% seen once. The sample consisted of peripheral blood, taken in a trial of Ad26.COV2.S vaccine versus placebo. The source is a person between 18 and 65 years old who received the Ad26.COV2.S COVID-19 vaccine or a placebo.

CDR3 DNA: TGTGCCAGCAGTCCCTTTGAGGGAGGGGGTAAAGATACGCAGTATTTT. It is translated as CASSPFEGGGKDTQYF. The genes are TRBV7-3 and TRBJ2-3, with TRBD2 as a possible D gene (7 bases). The CDR3 extends over 16 amino acids. Trimming took 6 bases from V and 5 from J, leaving 21 bases between them. Germline CDR1 reads SGHTA; CDR2 reads FQGTGA.